The present T cell receptor beta chain was sequenced within a study of shared clonotypes between healthy human individuals. Study information: Donor composition was a couple of women and a few men, aged 18 to 49. General study points: At large depth, rarefaction still showed sorted-subset sequencing to be incomplete. On the whole, naive subsets had larger estimated richness than memory subsets had.

In germline, CDR1 is MDHEN, CDR2 SYDVKM. This CDR3 has 15 residues. The trim removed 6 bases at V and 0 bases at J, leaving 4 bases unmatched. As handled by the study authors: With immunoSEQ giving junction-only sequences and no quality scores, filtering differed. Clones were read by immunoSEQ multiplex PCR, and TCRdb kept only the in-frame ones, dropping some. The V and J calls and clone size were taken over from that table, and D and trimming were inferred from the DNA. Here the sample spans hundreds of thousands of clones, roughly 95% being singletons. Worth noting for this clone: Its antigen is not identified.

Naive CD8 cells lacked CD45RO and underwent positive selection for CCR7, leaving out terminally differentiated effector memory CD45RA+ cells. The receptor was isolated from a woman in her thirties in good health. Sample: naive CD8+ T cells sorted from blood. V gene TRBV28 combines with J gene TRBJ2-2; 7 nucleotides agree with TRBD2. CDR3 protein: CASSLSGANTGELFF. CDR3 DNA: TGTGCCAGCAGCCTCAGCGGGGCGAACACCGGGGAGCTGTTTTTT.